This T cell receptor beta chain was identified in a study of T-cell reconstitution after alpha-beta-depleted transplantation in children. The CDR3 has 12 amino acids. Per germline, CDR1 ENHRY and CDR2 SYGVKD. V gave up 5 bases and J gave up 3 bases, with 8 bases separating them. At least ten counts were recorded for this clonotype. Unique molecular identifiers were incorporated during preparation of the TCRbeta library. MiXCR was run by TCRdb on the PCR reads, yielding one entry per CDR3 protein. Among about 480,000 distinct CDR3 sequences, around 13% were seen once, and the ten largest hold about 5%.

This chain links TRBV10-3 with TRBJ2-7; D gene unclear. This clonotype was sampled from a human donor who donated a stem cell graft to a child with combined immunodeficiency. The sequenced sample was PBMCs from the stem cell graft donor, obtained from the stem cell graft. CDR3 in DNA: TGTGCCATCAGTCCGAACTTCTACGAGCAGTACTTC. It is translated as CAISPNFYEQYF.